The 5 T cell receptor beta chains in this list originate from one sample, sequenced in a study of cytomegalovirus exposure and HLA in healthy donors. Primers: 60 Vbeta forward and 13 Jbeta reverse. Libraries were prepared by immunoSEQ multiplex PCR; TCRdb keeps only in-frame clonotypes and omits some of them. The record lists 100,000 to 150,000 clones, of which the ten most abundant hold approximately 1.7%. The sequencing input was PBMCs. The receptors derive from a man aged 18 to 30 in good health and CMV-seronegative.

The chain employs TRBV12-5 and TRBJ2-1; TRBD2 might be the D (6 bases). The V and J ends lost 4 bases and 3 bases respectively, with 13 bases between them. Germline loops: CDR1 LGHNT, CDR2 FRNRAP. The CDR3 consists of 15 residues. DNA for the CDR3: TGTGCTAGTGGTTGGGGATTAGCGGACTACAATGAGCAGTTCTTC. This encodes CASGWGLADYNEQFF.

The chain joins TRBV6-5 to TRBJ2-5, with TRBD1 as a possible D gene (6 bases). The V gene's germline CDR1 is MNHEY and CDR2 SVGAGI. The CDR3 sequence is 16 residues long. With 0 bases removed from V and 3 bases from J, the gap between germline ends came to 14 bases. CDR3 DNA: TGTGCCAGCAGTTACTCAGGGACAAGACGGGAAGAGACCCAGTACTTC. Protein: CASSYSGTRREETQYF.

The gene calls are TRBV10-3 and TRBJ2-7; TRBD2 matches at 9 bases. Trimming removed 4 bases from V and 7 bases from J; junction bases left unmatched: 11. CDR3 length: 15 residues. Germline CDR1 ENHRY, CDR2 SYGVKD. Here the CDR3 DNA reads TGTGCCATCAGTGTTTATATAGCGGGAGCGGGGGAGCAGTACTTC. The encoded protein is CAISVYIAGAGEQYF.

The J gene is TRBJ1-2, the V gene TRBV4-3; D is uncertain. This CDR3 region has 15 residues. Trimming took 1 base from V and 4 from J, leaving 13 bases between them. Germline V gives CDR1 LGHNA, CDR2 YSLEER. This chain's CDR3 is CASSQGSLRGYGYTF. For the CDR3, the DNA is TGCGCCAGCAGCCAAGGATCTTTAAGAGGCTATGGCTACACCTTC.

V gene TRBV7-9 combines with J gene TRBJ2-7, with 9 bases fitting TRBD1. Germline V CDR1 and CDR2: SEHNR, FQNEAQ (reference sequence). This CDR3 spans 14 amino acids. V lost 8 bases, J lost 6 bases, and 11 bases stayed unmatched. CDR3 protein: CASGPKQGAGEQYF. The CDR3 DNA reads as TGTGCCAGCGGCCCAAAACAGGGGGCGGGCGAGCAGTACTTC.